A selection of T cell receptor beta chains follows, all from one sample in a study of CD8 T cells in ankylosing spondylitis. MiXCR, run by TCRdb on the 5' RACE reads, gives a single entry per CDR3 protein. The sample lists a few hundred thousand distinct CDR3 sequences, 15% to 20% occurring once. Input material: blood, either unsorted or a sorted T cell fraction (not recorded which). The receptors shown here come from a male donor with ankylosing spondylitis or in good health (not recorded which). Each CDR3 is given with its conserved first and last residue. The D gene is left open where the match is weak. Clone sizes are given selectively: once, few, many, or a class where the clone is expanded.

clone_size: many; d_call: .; cdr3_length: 16; v_call: TRBV10-3; j_call: TRBJ1-6; cdr3_nt: TGTGCCATCAGTGAGGCAGGGACAAATTATAATTCACCCCTCCACTTT; cdr3_aa: CAISEAGTNYNSPLHF
clone_size: few; d_call: TRBD2; cdr3_length: 17; v_call: TRBV27; j_call: TRBJ2-5; cdr3_nt: TGTGCCAGCAGTCCCCGTCCCGGGACTAGCGGGCAAGAGACCCAGTACTTC; cdr3_aa: CASSPRPGTSGQETQYF
clone_size: few; d_call: .; cdr3_length: 15; v_call: TRBV5-1; j_call: TRBJ2-5; cdr3_nt: TGCGCCAGCAGTGCTGAGGGCAGAAGCCAAGAGACCCAGTACTTC; cdr3_aa: CASSAEGRSQETQYF
clone_size: many; d_call: TRBD2; cdr3_length: 14; v_call: TRBV12-3/TRBV12-4; j_call: TRBJ2-7; cdr3_nt: TGTGCCAGCAGTGGGCCGCGGGAGTCCTACGAGCAGTACTTC; cdr3_aa: CASSGPRESYEQYF
clone_size: .; d_call: .; cdr3_length: 16; v_call: TRBV7-9; j_call: TRBJ2-7; cdr3_nt: TGTGCCAGCAGCTATAACCCCACATCTGGGTCCTACGAGCAGTACTTC; cdr3_aa: CASSYNPTSGSYEQYF
clone_size: few; d_call: .; cdr3_length: 11; v_call: TRBV5-1; j_call: TRBJ2-7; cdr3_nt: TGCGCCAGCAGCGCCAACAGGGAGCAGTACTTC; cdr3_aa: CASSANREQYF
clone_size: few; d_call: .; cdr3_length: 10; v_call: TRBV11-2; j_call: TRBJ2-7; cdr3_nt: TGTGCCAGCAGGGACAACGAGCAGTACTTC; cdr3_aa: CASRDNEQYF
clone_size: .; d_call: TRBD2; cdr3_length: 17; v_call: TRBV7-2; j_call: TRBJ2-1; cdr3_nt: TGTGCCAGCAGCTTAGCGAGCGGGGTTAGCTCCTACAATGAGCAGTTCTTC; cdr3_aa: CASSLASGVSSYNEQFF
clone_size: .; d_call: .; cdr3_length: 18; v_call: TRBV4-1; j_call: TRBJ2-6; cdr3_nt: TGCGCCAGCAGCCAAGTAGAAGTCCATGACTCTGGGGCCAACGTCCTGACTTTC; cdr3_aa: CASSQVEVHDSGANVLTF
clone_size: once; d_call: .; cdr3_length: 17; v_call: TRBV12-3/TRBV12-4; j_call: TRBJ2-3; cdr3_nt: TGTGCCAGCAGTTTGGGGACTTCTAGGCGGGACCGAGATACGCAGTATTTT; cdr3_aa: CASSLGTSRRDRDTQYF